This TCR beta chain appears in the sequencing data of a study of cytomegalovirus exposure and HLA in healthy donors. Overall study findings and caveats: Among the CMV-associated chains, three were confirmed in vitro as specific for CMV antigens.

The method was immunoSEQ multiplex PCR; TCRdb's version includes in-frame clones alone and lacks a portion of them. The table records roughly 300,000 clones, 88% of them present only once. Concerning this clone: The target antigen is unknown.

The sequenced sample was PBMCs. This TCR came from a woman aged 18-29 years in good health and CMV-seronegative.

In nucleotides, the CDR3 is TGTGCCAGCAGCGTAAAGGCAGGGGGCCTGTCTCGTGGCTACACCTTC. This gives the protein CASSVKAGGLSRGYTF. The V gene is TRBV9, the J gene TRBJ1-2; 8 bases map to TRBD1. Trimming removed 1 base from V and 7 bases from J; junction bases left unmatched: 12. The CDR3 has 16 residues. From germline, CDR1 is SGDLS and CDR2 YYNGEE.